The 24 T cell receptor beta chains in this list originate from one sample, sequenced in a study of cytomegalovirus exposure and HLA in healthy donors (TCRdb year 2017). Libraries were made using the immunoSEQ multiplex PCR assay. The multiplex PCR relied on a mix of 60 forward primers for TCR Vbeta segments and 13 reverse primers for TCR Jbeta segments. Held by TCRdb, this immuneACCESS table contains in-frame sequences only and omits some clones. Under half of the omission traces to an unresolved V gene where checked; the cause of the rest is unknown. For this sample the table gives roughly 150,000 clones, of which 80% were detected only once. The ten most abundant clones make up about 15% of the sample. Sequencing was performed on PBMCs. These receptors were taken from a woman between 35 and 50 years old in good health and CMV-seronegative.

The rearrangement uses TRBV28 and TRBJ2-5; 8 bases are a match to TRBD2. With V trimmed by 6 bases and J by 1 base, 4 bases remained unmatched. CDR1 is MDHEN, CDR2 SYDVKM, per germline. This CDR3 is built from 14 residues. The CDR3 DNA sequence: TGTGCCAGCAGCCCGGGGGGGGTCCAAGAGACCCAGTACTTC. This translates into CASSPGGVQETQYF.

With respect to this clone: At one end, the junction sequence differs from germline, possibly due to a read error. The CDR3 DNA reads as TGTTCCAGCAGCCTCGACAGGCGGAGAGGAATCACTGAAGCTTTCTTT. Translation: CSSSLDRRRGITEAFF. V usage is TRBV7-9 and J usage is TRBJ1-1; possible D gene TRBD1, 6 bases. There are 16 residues in the CDR3. Per the germline V gene, CDR1 is SEHNR and CDR2 is FQNEAQ (reference sequence).

The table lists this clone with a count of one. The chain uses TRBV11-3 and TRBJ2-3; TRBD2 is a possible D gene (5 bases). Germline-derived CDR1 and CDR2 are SGHNT and YENEEA. Between the trimmed V and J ends, which lost 2 bases and 6 bases, there was a span of 9 bases. This CDR3 region has 13 residues. The CDR3 spells CASSLRGRDTQYF. CDR3 nucleotide sequence: TGTGCCAGCAGCTTACGGGGTCGGGATACGCAGTATTTT.

The chain recombines TRBV2 with TRBJ2-1; 8 bases are shared with TRBD1. Trimming cost V 8 bases and J 0 bases; bases outside gene matches: 9. Germline V lookup: CDR1 SNHLY, CDR2 FYNNEI. This CDR3 comprises 16 residues. CDR3 nucleotide sequence: TGTGCCAGCGTACGACAGGGGTTTCCCTCCTACAATGAGCAGTTCTTC. Amino acids: CASVRQGFPSYNEQFF. The whole variable domain, remainder taken from reference TRBV2 and TRBJ2-1, is EPEVTQTPSHQVTQMGQEVILRCVPISNHLYFYWYRQILGQKVEFLVSFYNNEISEKSEIFDDQFSVERPDGSNFTLKIRSTKLEDSAMYFCASVRQGFPSYNEQFFGPGTRLTVL.

The chain employs TRBV7-8 and TRBJ1-3; no firm D call. The CDR3 covers 14 residues. Germline assignment: CDR1 SGHVS and CDR2 FQNEAQ. V was trimmed by 8 bases and J by 8 bases, leaving 19 bases between them. The CDR3 DNA reads as TGTGCCAGCGCTCCGGTTGGAGTTCCGGACACCATATATTTT. Translating gives CASAPVGVPDTIYF.

The chain uses TRBV9 and TRBJ2-7; 9 positions match TRBD1. J gave up 2 bases and V 4 bases, and 10 bases lay outside the gene matches. CDR3 length equals 16 residues. Germline CDR1 is SGDLS and CDR2 is YYNGEE. CDR3 DNA: TGTGCCAGCAGCAGACTACAGGGGGCGCTGACCTACGAGCAGTACTTC. This gives the protein CASSRLQGALTYEQYF.

The V call is TRBV14, the J call TRBJ2-2, with TRBD2 matching 8 bases. There are 15 residues in the CDR3. The V and J ends lost 4 bases and 4 bases, in that order; junction bases with no gene match: 5. The germline CDR1 and CDR2 sequences are SGHDN and FVKESK. This chain's CDR3 is CASSPLRGATGELFF. The CDR3, as DNA: TGTGCCAGCAGCCCCCTGCGGGGGGCCACCGGGGAGCTGTTTTTT.

This clone is a singleton in its sample. The CDR3 DNA reads as TGTGCCAGCATAAGACAGGGGGCCCTTTATGGCTACACCTTC. Translation: CASIRQGALYGYTF. The chain recombines TRBV9 with TRBJ1-2; 10 positions agree with TRBD1. After removal of 6 bases from V and 5 bases from J, the junction contained 7 bases not matched to a gene. Germline V gene data show CDR1 as SGDLS and CDR2 as YYNGEE. The CDR3 is made up of 14 amino acids.

V is TRBV28 and J is TRBJ2-7; TRBD2 matches at 8 bases. The germline gives CDR1 MDHEN, CDR2 SYDVKM. Germline trimming cut 6 bases from V and 4 bases from J; bases unmatched to any gene: 14. This CDR3 is 16 amino acids long. The CDR3 DNA follows: TGTGCCAGCAGCTTAGGGGTCAGCGGGAGCGTTTACGAGCAGTACTTC. Its protein product is CASSLGVSGSVYEQYF. Together with reference TRBV28 and TRBJ2-7, the CDR3 gives the full variable domain: DVKVTQSSRYLVKRTGEKVFLECVQDMDHENMFWYRQDPGLGLRLIYFSYDVKMKEKGDIPEGYSVSREKKERFSLILESASTNQTSMYLCASSLGVSGSVYEQYFGPGTRLTVT.

The rearrangement joins TRBV6-5 to TRBJ1-2, with 9 positions matching TRBD1. The CDR3 totals 13 residues. Germline CDR1 MNHEY, CDR2 SVGAGI. The junction had 3 bases not matched to a gene; V was cut back by 6 bases and J by 4 bases. The CDR3 spells CASSLQGAYGYTF. In nucleotides, the CDR3 is TGTGCCAGCAGCCTACAGGGGGCCTATGGCTACACCTTC.

The rearrangement uses TRBV6-5 and TRBJ2-5; possibly TRBD1 for D (6 bases). The CDR3 consists of 15 residues. V lost 4 bases to trimming and J lost 0 bases, with 12 bases between them. Per the germline V gene, CDR1 is MNHEY and CDR2 is SVGAGI. The CDR3 loop is CASSSYRAYQETQYF. The DNA of the CDR3 is TGTGCCAGCAGTTCGTACAGGGCGTACCAAGAGACCCAGTACTTC.

The chain carries TRBV7-2 and TRBJ2-1; D is undetermined. The CDR3 extends over 16 amino acids. The V gene's germline CDR1 is SGHTA and CDR2 FQGNSA. Trimming pared 8 bases from V and 2 bases from J, leaving 19 bases between. In DNA form, the CDR3 reads TGTGCCAGCCATCCATCGCCCGCCGCGACCTACAATGAGCAGTTCTTC. This translates into CASHPSPAATYNEQFF.

The chain links TRBV10-3 to TRBJ2-3, with 10 bases that match TRBD2. J gave up 0 bases and V 7 bases, and 7 bases lay outside the gene matches. CDR3 length: 16 residues. The germline V gene encodes CDR1 ENHRY and CDR2 SYGVKD. The CDR3 reads CAIKEPSGSSTDTQYF. The CDR3 DNA reads TGTGCCATCAAAGAGCCTAGCGGGAGTAGCACAGATACGCAGTATTTT.

The chain combines TRBV2 with TRBJ2-7; D is ambiguous. Germline V gene lookup returns CDR1 SNHLY and CDR2 FYNNEI. Trimming took off 6 bases at V and 2 bases at J, with 2 bases between the two ends. This CDR3 is built from 10 residues. CDR3 DNA: TGTGCCAGCAGCACCTACGAGCAGTACTTC. Translated, it gives CASSTYEQYF.

This clone was seen only a few times. The chain uses TRBV9 and TRBJ2-3; 7 nucleotides agree with TRBD1. CDR3 length equals 15 residues. The V segment lost 3 bases and the J segment 0 bases; nucleotides outside the gene matches: 4. From germline, CDR1 is SGDLS and CDR2 YYNGEE. CDR3 sequence: CASSGATGSTDTQYF. CDR3 in DNA: TGTGCCAGCAGCGGAGCGACAGGGAGCACAGATACGCAGTATTTT.

This chain uses TRBV5-1 with TRBJ2-1; a possible D gene is TRBD2 (6 bases). V was trimmed by 7 bases and J by 9 bases, leaving 20 bases between them. This CDR3 contains 14 residues. Germline CDR1 and CDR2: SGHRS and YFSETQ. CDR3 nucleotides: TGCGCCAGCGTCGGGGAAAGGCTCGGGGGTGAGCAGTTCTTC. This encodes CASVGERLGGEQFF. The whole variable domain, filled in from reference TRBV5-1 and TRBJ2-1, reads KAGVTQTPRYLIKTRGQQVTLSCSPISGHRSVSWYQQTPGQGLQFLFEYFSETQRNKGNFPGRFSGRQFSNSRSEMNVSTLELGDSALYLCASVGERLGGEQFFGPGTRLTVL.

The chain employs TRBV29-1 and TRBJ1-5; 10 nucleotides match TRBD1. V gave up 8 bases and J gave up 0 bases; unmatched junction bases: 16. The CDR3 extends over 18 amino acids. Germline CDR1 SQVTM, CDR2 ANQGSEA. CDR3 DNA sequence: TGCAGCTCTCCTGGGGACAGGGGCAGAGGGAATAGCAATCAGCCCCAGCATTTT. Amino acid sequence: CSSPGDRGRGNSNQPQHF.

The chain joins TRBV11-3 to TRBJ2-4; no clear D gene. The CDR3 is 14 residues long. Trimming stripped 1 base from V and 12 bases from J, with 16 bases between. Per the germline V gene, CDR1 is SGHNT and CDR2 is YENEEA. This CDR3 reads CASSLAAGKNSQYF. As DNA, the CDR3 is TGTGCCAGCAGCTTAGCGGCAGGCAAAAATAGTCAGTACTTC.

The V and J genes are TRBV6-1 and TRBJ2-1; 9 bases match TRBD2. V was clipped by 1 base and J by 9 bases; unmatched bases: 7. Germline loops: CDR1 MNHNS, CDR2 SASEGT. This CDR3 is 15 amino acids long. The CDR3 DNA sequence: TGTGCCAGCAGTGAAGTTAGCGGGGGTCCAGGTGAGCAGTTCTTC. Translating it yields CASSEVSGGPGEQFF.

This clone was seen a handful of times. The rearrangement joins TRBV7-2 to TRBJ2-5, with D possibly matching TRBD1 (6 bases). Germline V gene sequence: CDR1 SGHTA, CDR2 FQGNSA. The V gene lost 0 bases and the J gene lost 5 bases, with 13 bases spanning the gap. The CDR3 has 15 amino acids. The CDR3 reads CASSLAGALGETQYF. The CDR3 region has the DNA TGTGCCAGCAGCTTAGCGGGGGCCCTGGGGGAGACCCAGTACTTC.

V is TRBV7-9 and J is TRBJ2-1; TRBD1 aligns across 9 bases. The CDR3 is made up of 16 amino acids. J was trimmed by 0 bases and V by 5 bases; bases with no gene match: 5. Per the germline V gene, CDR1 is SEHNR and CDR2 is FQNEAQ (reference sequence). CDR3 in DNA: TGTGCCAGCAGCGCGGAGACAGGGGGCTCCTACAATGAGCAGTTCTTC. Its protein is CASSAETGGSYNEQFF.

The chain recombines TRBV29-1 with TRBJ2-7; D is undetermined. From germline, CDR1 is SQVTM and CDR2 ANQGSEA. This CDR3 spans 11 amino acids. Trimming removed 4 bases from V and 3 bases from J, with 7 bases in between. The CDR3 nucleotides are TGCAGCGTTGTACAGAACTACGAGCAGTACTTC. It yields the protein CSVVQNYEQYF.

The chain carries TRBV9 and TRBJ2-3, with a possible D match to TRBD2 (7 bases). With 0 bases removed from V and 7 bases from J, the gap between germline ends came to 12 bases. The CDR3 length is 14 residues. Per the germline V gene, CDR1 is SGDLS and CDR2 is YYNGEE. CDR3 sequence: CASSVEGGANTQYF. The CDR3 DNA reads TGTGCCAGCAGCGTAGAGGGGGGGGCGAATACGCAGTATTTT.

V is TRBV5-6 and J is TRBJ2-4; 12 bases align to TRBD2. Germline trimming cut 0 bases from V and 9 bases from J; bases unmatched to any gene: 4. The CDR3 length is 15 residues. In germline, CDR1 is SGHDT, CDR2 YYEEEE. CDR3: CASSLAASGGGIQYF. The CDR3 bases are TGTGCCAGCAGCTTGGCCGCTAGCGGGGGGGGCATTCAGTACTTC.